One sample yielded the 4 T cell receptor beta chains listed below, sequenced in a study of CD8 T cells in Susac syndrome (dated by TCRdb to between 2017 and 2020). Library method: the immunoSEQ multiplex PCR assay. RNA was extracted with the RNeasy kit and roughly 0.45 to 1 ug was reverse transcribed using random hexamers. In TCRdb, the public reads were trimmed at Q25 with fastp and aligned with MiXCR, with productive beta chains retained. Identical CDR3 proteins give one entry, which carries the most common genes and DNA. This sample comprises around 170,000 distinct CDR3 sequences, around 96% of them detected only once. Roughly 0.12% of the sample belongs to the ten largest clones. Sequencing was carried out using CD4+ T cells from PBMCs. Receptors were obtained from a human donor with Susac syndrome.

This clonotype was picked up a small number of times. The chain couples TRBV9 to TRBJ1-6; D is undetermined. V lost 0 bases, J lost 7 bases, and 5 bases lay in between. This CDR3 spans 13 amino acids. Germline V lookup: CDR1 SGDLS, CDR2 YYNGEE. The CDR3, as DNA: TGTGCCAGCAGCGTAGCTACGAATTCACCCCTCCACTTT. It codes for CASSVATNSPLHF.

The chain joins TRBV6-2 or TRBV6-3 to TRBJ2-7, with 7 bases identical to TRBD1. The CDR3 is 13 residues long. J lost 2 bases, V lost 6 bases, and 4 bases had no gene match. Per germline, CDR1 MNHEY and CDR2 SVGEGT. The CDR3 is CASSTGATYEQYF. In nucleotides, the CDR3 is TGTGCCAGCAGCACAGGGGCCACCTACGAGCAGTACTTC.

V gene TRBV5-4 combines with J gene TRBJ2-7; perhaps TRBD1 as D (6 bases). The CDR3 totals 16 residues. CDR1 SGHNT and CDR2 YYREEE come from the germline V gene (reference sequence). The V end was cut by 1 base, the J end by 4 bases, with 18 bases between. The CDR3 is CASSLRVQGVRYEQYF. The CDR3 DNA follows: TGTGCCAGCAGCTTGAGAGTACAGGGAGTACGGTACGAGCAGTACTTC.

This rearrangement joins TRBV5-6 to TRBJ1-3; the D gene is possibly TRBD1 (5 bases). CDR3 size: 15 residues. The germline V gene has CDR1 SGHDT and CDR2 YYEEEE. The V end was cut by 0 bases, the J end by 2 bases, with 9 bases between. This chain's CDR3 is CASSLEGTAGNTIYF. Written as DNA, the CDR3 is TGTGCCAGCAGCTTGGAGGGGACTGCTGGAAACACCATATATTTT.